This is a list of T cell receptor beta chains from one sample in a study of control samples from healthy donors and cancer patients. Repertoires were generated with immunoSEQ multiplex PCR, while TCRdb's copy carries only in-frame clones and drops some. The data show about 180,000 clones, with 90% to 95% seen just once and roughly 1.5% held by the top ten. The sample consisted of blood. Source of these receptors: a man aged 25 to 40 in good health. Both conserved end residues are part of each CDR3. A D gene is named only where the DNA matches it firmly. Some rows mark clone size as missing; the rest say once, few, many or name a class of expanded clone.

TRBV18,NA,TRBJ2-1,NA,CASSPSGQGEQFF,TGTGCCAGCTCACCATCCGGCCAGGGTGAGCAGTTCTTC
TRBV9,NA,TRBJ2-2,NA,CASSHRTGTGELFF,TGTGCCAGCAGCCATAGGACTGGCACCGGGGAGCTGTTTTTT
TRBV12-3/TRBV12-4,NA,TRBJ1-1,NA,CASSLVGTEAFF,TGTGCCAGCAGTTTAGTTGGAACTGAAGCTTTCTTT
TRBV6-2/TRBV6-3,NA,TRBJ2-7,NA,CASSYPDETYEQYF,TGTGCCAGCAGTTACCCGGACGAAACCTACGAGCAGTACTTC
TRBV18,NA,TRBJ1-2,NA,CASSPPAAANYGYTF,TGTGCCAGCTCACCACCGGCAGCTGCTAACTATGGCTACACCTTC
TRBV21-1,once,TRBJ2-7,NA,CASTQERGYEQYF,TGTGCCAGCACCCAGGAGAGGGGCTACGAGCAGTACTTC
TRBV5-4,NA,TRBJ2-4,TRBD1,CASSEALQGARGIQYF,TGTGCCAGCAGCGAGGCCCTCCAGGGGGCGCGAGGCATTCAGTACTTC
TRBV6-6,NA,TRBJ1-5,NA,CASSPPGRYQPQHF,TGTGCCAGCAGTCCCCCCGGGAGGTATCAGCCCCAGCATTTT
TRBV4-3,NA,TRBJ2-7,NA,CASSQGVVSYGVYEQYF,TGCGCCAGCAGCCAAGGAGTGGTTAGTTACGGGGTCTACGAGCAGTACTTC
TRBV23-1,NA,TRBJ2-7,NA,CASSQDNEQYF,TGCGCCAGCAGTCAAGATAACGAGCAGTACTTC
TRBV30,NA,TRBJ1-5,NA,CAWSAQGNQPQHF,TGTGCCTGGAGTGCGCAGGGGAATCAGCCCCAGCATTTT
TRBV27,NA,TRBJ1-4,TRBD1,CASSFLRGTGGEKLFF,TGTGCCAGCAGTTTCCTCCGTGGGACAGGGGGTGAAAAACTGTTTTTT
TRBV5-1,NA,TRBJ1-1,NA,CASSFNSPKTGEAFF,TGCGCCAGCAGCTTTAATTCCCCGAAAACCGGTGAAGCTTTCTTT
TRBV18,NA,TRBJ2-1,TRBD2,CASSAGTTGYEQFF,TGTGCCAGCTCCGCCGGGACTACTGGATATGAGCAGTTCTTC
TRBV5-1,NA,TRBJ2-5,TRBD2,CASSRLAGDEETQYF,TGCGCCAGCAGCAGACTAGCGGGAGATGAAGAGACCCAGTACTTC
TRBV27,NA,TRBJ1-1,NA,CASSLSAWKGLTEAFF,TGTGCCAGCAGTTTATCAGCTTGGAAGGGTCTCACTGAAGCTTTCTTT
TRBV4-1,NA,TRBJ2-3,TRBD2,CASSHGTSGRWTDTQYF,TGCGCCAGCAGCCACGGGACTAGCGGGAGGTGGACAGATACGCAGTATTTT